This TCR beta chain was identified in a study of beta chain features in type 1 diabetes. Germline trimming cut 3 bases from V and 6 bases from J; bases unmatched to any gene: 4. Germline CDR1 SGHAT, CDR2 FQNNGV. The CDR3 loop spans 13 amino acids. General study findings and limits: cDNA-based reads could over-represent cells with high TCR expression.

As regards this clone: Its antigen is unidentified.

Expressed TCRB transcripts were sequenced after all isolated RNA was converted to cDNA. Assay used: immunoSEQ multiplex PCR; TCRdb lists only in-frame clones, some missing. This sample has roughly 170,000 clones, with less than 15% found just once. This TCR was recovered from a woman between 18 and 30 years old in good health. The chain joins TRBV11-2 to TRBJ2-7; TRBD1 aligns across 8 bases. The sample taken for sequencing was central memory CD4+ T cells from blood. CDR3 DNA: TGTGCCAGCAGCTTGGCGGACAGGGCCGAGCAGTACTTC. This codes for CASSLADRAEQYF.